This record covers a single T cell receptor (beta chain). Its antigen is not known. Data came from immunoSEQ multiplex PCR; TCRdb stores just in-frame clones and leaves some out. Seen here are tens of thousands of clones, nearly 85% observed once, and the top ten hold about 14%. As for time point: week 23, last vaccination. All doses held 300 ug of mutant IDH1 20-mer peptide, with topical imiquimod. This entry belongs to a study of a mutant IDH1 vaccine in newly diagnosed glioma. Study-level background: Each patient was administered eight vaccinations, scheduled in weeks 1, 3, 5, 7, 11, 15, 19 and 23. Patients were pretreated with radiotherapy, temozolomide, or both, mostly both. Once 4-6 weeks had passed after radiotherapy alone, vaccination started, or it started with temozolomide cycles.

The TCR was taken from a man aged 18 to 29 with glioma. The material sequenced was PBMCs, taken from a glioma patient whose treatment included an IDH1 peptide vaccine.

CDR3 residues: CASSFPPGEETQYF. CDR3 nucleotide sequence: TGTGCCAGCAGCTTCCCCCCGGGGGAAGAGACCCAGTACTTC. The chain couples TRBV5-6 to TRBJ2-5; TRBD2 might be the D (6 bases). V shed 2 bases and J shed 3 bases, with 11 bases lying between them. The CDR3 runs to 14 residues. From germline, CDR1 is SGHDT and CDR2 YYEEEE.